This is a list of T cell receptor beta chains from one sample in a study of shared clonotypes between healthy human individuals. This table comes from immunoSEQ multiplex PCR, and its TCRdb copy is limited to in-frame clones, with some not included. The sample contains millions of clones, roughly 92% of which appear only once. Sequenced input: naive CD4+ T cells sorted from blood. These receptors were collected from a man between 18 and 35 years old in good health. The CDR3 runs from the conserved cysteine through the conserved F or W.

v_call cdr3_aa
TRBV7-2 CASSLAAGGGNTIYF
TRBV5-4 CASSLGLSDAYF
TRBV5-4 CASSSSGRSSYEQYF
TRBV5-1 CATSTESTDTQYF
TRBV5-1 CASSRTGSSTDTQYF
TRBV15 CATSREAPGYSSTDTQYF
TRBV5-1 CASSLDRDSLPLHF
TRBV29-1 CSVVSHNYGYTF
TRBV28 CASSSQSLGLNTQYF
TRBV9 CASSVATSWDTGELFF
TRBV7-3 CASSFAGGTQETQYF
TRBV4-3 CASSQGGNSYEQYF
TRBV28 CASSFYRGTGLRNGYTF
TRBV5-4 CASSLVGRDSPLHF
TRBV20-1 CSARSGDTQYF
TRBV5-6 CASSLTGRHFGETQYF
TRBV13 CASSLGLSGKPQETQYF
TRBV19 CASSINTAGNSQYF
TRBV7-2 CASSYNMGEKLFF
TRBV20-1 CSASHDNEQFF
TRBV19 CASSMLLAGVETQYF
TRBV5-4 CASSFTTVIGETQYF
TRBV4-2 CASSPGGGGYEQYF
TRBV6-1 CASNRGAGNQPQHF
TRBV27 CASSLGGTLHYEQYF
TRBV21-1 CASSKRGGLAGRETQYF
TRBV19 CASSIMGLNTEAFF
TRBV5-1 CASSLPGTVGNEKLFF
TRBV11-2 CASSLELAGEKTKNIQYF
TRBV4-1 CASSPTSIAFGEQYF
TRBV28 CASSLVQGTPYF
TRBV2 CAGTPGGSSYNEQFF
TRBV27 CASTPPGRTYEQYF
TRBV5-1 CASRRREGAREQYF
TRBV30 CAWRQAGTGELFF
TRBV5-4 CASSPGLAGDVTGELFF
TRBV18 CASSPLTSGSYNEQFF
TRBV29-1 CSVTGTAHNSPLHF
TRBV18 CASSPPSSYEQYF
TRBV6-5 CASSYSDRGRTYEQYF
TRBV4-1 CASSQDQDRDYEQYF
TRBV5-4 CASSLGQGSEKLFF
TRBV19 CASSIIGLAGPEQYF
TRBV28 CASSFLGQNYNEQFF
TRBV21-1 CASSKGDATNEKLFF
TRBV27 CASSYDSGNTIYF
TRBV5-1 CASTAGLFNLPTDTQYF
TRBV18 CASSRRAIDEQYF
TRBV27 CASSRSGRMNTEAFF
TRBV10-3 CAISATSGGSYEQYF
TRBV7-2 CASRRGPLADTQYF
TRBV5-1 CASSSRDLVYGYTF
TRBV10-2 CASRETRLQAQYF
TRBV27 CASSPERGNTEAFF
TRBV6-4 CASSAQHRGVQPQHF
TRBV5-8 CASSLPGLAKKETQYF
TRBV6-4 CASSGGWNNEQFF
TRBV19 CASSQTSGTSGVYEQYF
TRBV18 CASSRGGARLEQYF
TRBV5-1 CASSQGVTGANVLTF